The subject of this entry is one T cell receptor beta chain. What it binds is not known. The sample is drawn from a study of shared clonotypes between healthy human individuals. Findings and limits, study-wide: Sequencing depth was expected to affect clonotype sharing among donors.

Sorted-subset replicate PCR reactions were performed with about 190 ng DNA, corresponding to 30,000 or so T cell genomes. Measured with immunoSEQ multiplex PCR; TCRdb has only the in-frame clones, and not every one. The sample shows 2 million to 2.5 million clones, 80% to 95% of them seen only once. Germline CDR1 reads GTSNPN; CDR2 reads SVGIG (reference sequence). The CDR3 is 17 residues long. Trimming left V 0 bases short and J 0 bases short, with 15 bases between. Adult Caucasians living in Nashville, Tennessee made up all of the donors. Naive CD45RA+ and memory CD45RA-negative subsets were split from CD4+ cells.

Sequenced: naive CD4+ T cells from PBMCs. Subset denoted: CD45RA+ positively selected. The TCR was taken from a man between 18 and 35 years old in good health. Some clones in this sample may be carry-over from other donors' samples. The chain links TRBV30 to TRBJ1-5, with a tentative D call TRBD1 (6 bases). The CDR3 sequence: CAWSVGRTENSNQPQHF. Written as DNA, the CDR3 is TGTGCCTGGAGTGTAGGTAGGACAGAAAATAGCAATCAGCCCCAGCATTTT.